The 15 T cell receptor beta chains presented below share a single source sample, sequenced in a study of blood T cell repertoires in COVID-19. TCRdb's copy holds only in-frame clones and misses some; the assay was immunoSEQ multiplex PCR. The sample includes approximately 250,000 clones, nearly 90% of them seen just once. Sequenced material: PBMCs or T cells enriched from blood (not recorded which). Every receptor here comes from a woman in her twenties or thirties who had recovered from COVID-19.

CDR3 sequence: CASSPRLTVSMNTEAFF. DNA for the CDR3: TGTGCCAGCAGCCCACGATTGACAGTCTCAATGAACACTGAAGCTTTCTTT. The genes are TRBV5-5 and TRBJ1-1; the D gene is possibly TRBD1 (5 bases). The CDR3 is 17 amino acids. Germline CDR1 SGHKS, CDR2 YYEKEE (reference sequence). V lost 4 bases and J 0 bases, leaving 19 bases between the germline ends.

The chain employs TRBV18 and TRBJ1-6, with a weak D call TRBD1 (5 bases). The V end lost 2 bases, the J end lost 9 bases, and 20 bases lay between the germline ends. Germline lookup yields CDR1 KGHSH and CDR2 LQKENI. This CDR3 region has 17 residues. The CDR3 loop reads CASSPSISGYEGSPLHF. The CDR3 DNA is TGTGCCAGCTCACCAAGTATCTCAGGGTACGAAGGTTCACCCCTCCACTTT.

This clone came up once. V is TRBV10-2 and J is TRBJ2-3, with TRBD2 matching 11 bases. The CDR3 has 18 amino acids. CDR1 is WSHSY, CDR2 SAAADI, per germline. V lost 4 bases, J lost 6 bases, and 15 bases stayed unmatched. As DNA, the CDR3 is TGCGCCAGCAGTGGGACCTTCCGACTAGCGGGGTTATGGGATACGCAGTATTTT. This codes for CASSGTFRLAGLWDTQYF.

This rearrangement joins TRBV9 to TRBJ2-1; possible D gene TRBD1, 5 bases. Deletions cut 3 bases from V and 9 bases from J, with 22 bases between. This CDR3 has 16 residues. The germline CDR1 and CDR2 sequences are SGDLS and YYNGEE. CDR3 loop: CASSERSRVAFGEQFF. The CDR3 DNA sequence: TGTGCCAGCAGCGAGAGGAGCAGGGTAGCTTTTGGTGAGCAGTTCTTC.

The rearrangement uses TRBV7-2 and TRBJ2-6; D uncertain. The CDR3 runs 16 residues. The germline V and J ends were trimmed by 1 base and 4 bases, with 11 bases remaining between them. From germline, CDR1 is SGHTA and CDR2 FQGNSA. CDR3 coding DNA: TGTGCCAGCAGCTTAGATGCGGCGCCCGGGGCCAACGTCCTGACTTTC. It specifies CASSLDAAPGANVLTF.

This CDR3 is CASSFLGLGTGGPSNTGELFF. Here the CDR3 DNA reads TGCGCCAGCAGCTTCCTTGGGTTAGGGACAGGGGGGCCCTCGAACACCGGGGAGCTGTTTTTT. The J gene is TRBJ2-2, the V gene TRBV5-1; 11 nucleotides agree with TRBD1. Germline V CDR1 and CDR2: SGHRS, YFSETQ. The CDR3 spans 21 residues. V shed 2 bases, J shed 0 bases, and the junction held 15 bases outside the gene matches.

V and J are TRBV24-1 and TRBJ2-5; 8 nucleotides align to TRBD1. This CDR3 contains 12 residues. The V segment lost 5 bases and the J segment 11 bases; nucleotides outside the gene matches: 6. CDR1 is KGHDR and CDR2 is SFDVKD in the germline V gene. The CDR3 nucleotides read TGTGCCACCAGTGGCCTAGGGGACAGGCAGTACTTC. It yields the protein CATSGLGDRQYF.

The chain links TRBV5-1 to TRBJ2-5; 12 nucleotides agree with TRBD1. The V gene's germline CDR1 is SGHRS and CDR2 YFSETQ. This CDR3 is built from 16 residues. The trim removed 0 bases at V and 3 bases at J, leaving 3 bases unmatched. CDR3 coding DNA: TGCGCCAGCAGCTTGGGGGACAGGGGGCTCGAAGAGACCCAGTACTTC. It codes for CASSLGDRGLEETQYF. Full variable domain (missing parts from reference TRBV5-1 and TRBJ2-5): KAGVTQTPRYLIKTRGQQVTLSCSPISGHRSVSWYQQTPGQGLQFLFEYFSETQRNKGNFPGRFSGRQFSNSRSEMNVSTLELGDSALYLCASSLGDRGLEETQYFGPGTRLLVL.

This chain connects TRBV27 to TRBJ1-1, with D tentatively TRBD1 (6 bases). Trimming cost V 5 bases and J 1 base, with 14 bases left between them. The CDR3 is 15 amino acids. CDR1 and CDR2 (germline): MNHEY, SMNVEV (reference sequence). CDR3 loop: CASSPPRTANTEAFF. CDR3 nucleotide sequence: TGTGCCAGCAGTCCCCCCCGGACAGCGAACACTGAAGCTTTCTTT.

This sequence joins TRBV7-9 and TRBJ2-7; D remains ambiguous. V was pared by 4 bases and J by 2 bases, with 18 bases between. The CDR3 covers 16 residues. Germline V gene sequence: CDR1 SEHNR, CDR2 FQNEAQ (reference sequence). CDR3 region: CASSSRGASKTYEQYF. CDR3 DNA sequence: TGTGCCAGCAGCTCGCGCGGCGCGTCAAAGACCTACGAGCAGTACTTC.

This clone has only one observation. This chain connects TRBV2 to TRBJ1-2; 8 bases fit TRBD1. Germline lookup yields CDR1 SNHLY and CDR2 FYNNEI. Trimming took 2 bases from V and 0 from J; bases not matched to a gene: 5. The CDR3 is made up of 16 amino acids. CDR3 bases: TGTGCCAGCAGTGAACCGGACAGGGAAGCTAACTATGGCTACACCTTC. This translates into CASSEPDREANYGYTF.

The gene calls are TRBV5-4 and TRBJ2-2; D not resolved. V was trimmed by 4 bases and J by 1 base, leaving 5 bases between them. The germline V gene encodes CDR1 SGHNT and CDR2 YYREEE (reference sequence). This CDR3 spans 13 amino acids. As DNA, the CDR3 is TGTGCCAGCAGCCCAGAGAACACCGGGGAGCTGTTTTTT. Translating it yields CASSPENTGELFF.

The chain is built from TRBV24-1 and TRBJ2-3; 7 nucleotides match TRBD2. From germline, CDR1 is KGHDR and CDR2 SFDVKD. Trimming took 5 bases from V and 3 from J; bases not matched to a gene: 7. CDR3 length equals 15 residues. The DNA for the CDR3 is TGTGCCACCAGTGCCCGCGGGGGTCCAACAGATACGCAGTATTTT. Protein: CATSARGGPTDTQYF.

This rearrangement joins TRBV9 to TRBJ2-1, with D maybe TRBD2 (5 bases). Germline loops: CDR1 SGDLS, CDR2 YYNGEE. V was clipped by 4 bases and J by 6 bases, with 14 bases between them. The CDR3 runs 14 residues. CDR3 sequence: CASSPRSGGNEQFF. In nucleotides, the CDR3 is TGTGCCAGCAGCCCTCGGTCCGGAGGCAATGAGCAGTTCTTC.

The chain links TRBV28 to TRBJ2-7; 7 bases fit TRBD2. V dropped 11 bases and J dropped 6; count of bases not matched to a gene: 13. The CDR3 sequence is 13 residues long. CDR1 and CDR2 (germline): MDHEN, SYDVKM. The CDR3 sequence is CAPNRERGGEQYF. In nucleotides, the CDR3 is TGTGCCCCCAACCGGGAGCGGGGTGGCGAGCAGTACTTC.